This T cell receptor beta chain is from a study of identical twins. TCRdb re-called the 5' RACE reads through MiXCR, storing one row per CDR3 protein. Of approximately 190,000 distinct CDR3 sequences listed, approximately 15% were seen once; the top ten hold 40% to 45%. J gave up 0 bases and V 4 bases, and 5 bases lay outside the gene matches. The germline CDR1 and CDR2 sequences are SGDLS and YYNGEE. The CDR3 is 15 amino acids. This clonotype was counted only a few times. These data also formed part of another study, on T cells expressing NK-cell markers. From that study: There were four donors in whom these clonotypes also led the CD3+CD56-NKG2C+ fraction.

This sequence originates from a woman aged 18-29 years in good health. The sequenced sample consisted of CD8+ T cells sorted from blood. The chain combines TRBV9 with TRBJ2-7; 9 bases match TRBD2. The CDR3 spells CASSRGLASSYEQYF. In nucleotides, the CDR3 is TGTGCCAGCAGCAGAGGACTAGCGAGCTCCTACGAGCAGTACTTC.